Listed below are T cell receptor beta chains from one sample, sequenced in a study of beta chain features in type 1 diabetes. Repertoires were generated with immunoSEQ multiplex PCR, while TCRdb's copy carries only in-frame clones and drops some. The table includes 300,000 to 450,000 clones, around 10% detected once. Material for sequencing was central memory CD4+ T cells from blood. The receptors were gathered from a man aged 30 to 45 with type 1 diabetes. Each CDR3 is given with its conserved first and last residue. The size entry is marked missing in some rows and otherwise reads once, few, many or a size class.

clone_size,cdr3_length,v_call,cdr3_aa
few,15,TRBV4-2,CASSQYRDTGYEQYF
few,14,TRBV6-5,CASRVGQLTNIQYF
few,14,TRBV7-8,CASSLVQGWTEAFF
-,13,TRBV6-1,CASSMGTNTEAFF
once,13,TRBV9,CASSVGGDTEAFF
-,17,TRBV4-1,CASSQSPRGATNEKLFF
-,14,TRBV4-2,CASSPPGVGNTIYF
-,15,TRBV7-6,CASSLGVQGRNEQFF
-,13,TRBV4-1,CASSPSQGYEQYF
-,15,TRBV21-1,CASSRGTSGANEQFF
-,14,TRBV15,CATSRDRQGDIQYF
-,14,TRBV5-1,CASSLAGDQETQYF
few,12,TRBV6-5,CANKAGGQGYTF
few,13,TRBV27,CASSPKNTGELFF
-,17,TRBV5-4,CASSPRTSGRVQETQYF
few,13,TRBV28,CASRQGTMHTQYF
few,15,TRBV25-1,CASSESGARVYEQYF
-,16,TRBV4-3,CASSQDTAGANYGYTF
few,14,TRBV29-1,CSVRDGQSYNEQFF
few,12,TRBV4-1,CASRTFTGELFF
few,14,TRBV7-9,CASSEGGSTDTQYF
few,12,TRBV4-3,CASSLFSDTQYF
few,16,TRBV7-3,CASSLAGQVGPYEQYF
-,13,TRBV28,CASSLQYTGELFF
few,12,TRBV5-8,CASRLQGDGYTF
-,13,TRBV30,CAGKRGRGGEQYF
-,15,TRBV6-1,CASRLGAPPSYEQYF
-,15,TRBV11-2,CASTLSVEPTYEQYF
-,14,TRBV11-3,CASSLGRYQETQYF
few,11,TRBV20-1,CSAGTAYEQYF
-,14,TRBV7-3,CASRAGTGGFEQYF
few,16,TRBV4-1,CASSQGPGRVKETQYF
-,12,TRBV12-5,CASGLRENEQFF
-,13,TRBV10-1,CASSPGSDYGYTF